This TCR beta chain is drawn from a study of shared clonotypes between healthy human individuals (dated by TCRdb to the early 2020s). A note on the overall study: A few men and a couple of women, aged 18 to 49 years, made up the cohort. Each donor's leukapheresis produced roughly between about 0.8 and 8.9 billion PBMCs. Per donor, three plates each were used for CD4 naive and CD4 memory, two for CD8 naive, and one for CD8 memory. To estimate repertoire size and how much clonotypes are shared between individuals, the study performed deep sequencing of blood TCR repertoires from a few healthy adults. To increase sequencing depth and limit assay-specific biases, TCR repertoire library preparation and sequencing were carried out by different laboratories using diverse techniques.

Using the deep immunoSEQ assay, TCR CDR3 regions were amplified from genomic DNA by multiplex PCR. Extracted genomic DNA from each cell subset was spread evenly across all wells of several immunoSEQ 96-well plates, with each plate serving as a replicate. For sorted subsets, approximately 210 ng of genomic DNA, equivalent to 25,000 to 30,000 T cell genomes, went into each replicate PCR. Purified libraries were quantified with a Qubit 3.0 fluorometer, sized on a Bioanalyzer 2100, and re-quantified with the KAPA Library Quantification kit. A separate single-read 150-cycle Illumina NextSeq 550 flow cell was used to sequence each immunoSEQ 96-well plate. In the paper's pipeline: Because the immunoSEQ output held only junctional sequences and lacked quality scores, the filtering could not match the filtering applied to full-length reads. To assign V/J genes and CDR3, sequences were annotated using PyIR, a Python wrapper for IgBLAST v1.9, with IMGT germline references. Reads with weak V/J assignments (E-value above 1e-6), missing CDR3, stop codons, out-of-frame junctions, or ambiguous translated residues were removed. V3J clonotypes were defined by identical inferred V gene, J gene, and CDR3 amino acid sequence. The percentage overlap between two repertoires was calculated by dividing the number of shared unique clonotypes by the size of the smaller repertoire. RTK rarefaction, the Chao1 estimator, and Recon v2.1 estimates of unobserved clonotypes were used to assess repertoire richness. For all TCRbeta clonotypes obtained by the gDNA method from several donors, generation probabilities were computed with OLGA. What TCRdb holds here is the immuneACCESS table cut down to in-frame rearrangements. Part of the clones is not present; checked against another copy, under half of the missing clones reflect an unresolved V gene, and the others are unexplained. V, J and clone size derive from that table, while D and trimming were established from the DNA sequence. The sample profile shows about 2 million clones; around 96% of them were found once. 1.2% of the sample goes to the ten largest clones.

For the CD8 naive samples, CD45RO-negative cells were positively selected for CCR7, yielding a CD45RA+CCR7+ population from which TemRA cells were excluded. Donors were healthy HIV-negative adults with no recently reported acute infections or vaccinations. Only Caucasian adults living in Nashville, Tennessee, USA were represented among the donors. After blood collection by leukapheresis, PBMCs were isolated using Ficoll-Histopaque density gradient centrifugation and then cryopreserved in the vapor phase of liquid nitrogen. Analytical flow cytometry was used to check the purity and quantity of every magnetically sorted T cell population. From each sorted fraction, genomic DNA was isolated and quantified by UV absorbance on a Nanodrop 2000c. A word on this clone: Its target antigen remains unknown. No qualities accompany the bases; no much larger clone lies one base away.

CDR1 and CDR2 are read off the germline V gene (reference sequence) as DFQATT and SNEGSKA. The CDR3 contains 11 residues, cysteine and phenylalanine counted. The DNA shown is the 33-base CDR3, in frame from base 1. V loses 3 bases, J loses 7 bases, and the germline ends lie 10 bases apart. Broader findings and caveats from the paper: Clonotypes shared by all four sorted-subset donors showed higher generation probabilities than non-shared clonotypes. Because the study included a small number of donors, the genetic and exposure-history diversity represented was limited. Pairwise subsampling led to the expectation that sequencing depth would affect the degree of clonotype sharing among donors. When a handful of donors were compared, the shared fraction of clonotypes was about 5% for naive CD4, approximately 3.3% for naive CD8, 2.3% for memory CD4, and 0.35% to 0.5% for memory CD8. Larger estimated clonotype richness was generally found for naive subsets than for memory subsets. Rarefaction of sorted-subset datasets indicated incomplete sequencing despite the large sequencing depth. Sampling was restricted to blood, and TCR repertoires in tissue are likely to differ from TCR repertoires in blood.

Input material: naive CD8+ T cells sorted from blood. According to the study, the label for this sample's cell subset or site signals: CD45RA+CCR7+. This clonotype was obtained from a man younger than 35 in good health. Rearrangement joined TRBV20-1 to TRBJ2-7; the D gene cannot be resolved reliably. The DNA sequence follows: TGCAGTGCTAGCGTGGTGGGAGAGCAGTACTTC. The translation is CSASVVGEQYF.